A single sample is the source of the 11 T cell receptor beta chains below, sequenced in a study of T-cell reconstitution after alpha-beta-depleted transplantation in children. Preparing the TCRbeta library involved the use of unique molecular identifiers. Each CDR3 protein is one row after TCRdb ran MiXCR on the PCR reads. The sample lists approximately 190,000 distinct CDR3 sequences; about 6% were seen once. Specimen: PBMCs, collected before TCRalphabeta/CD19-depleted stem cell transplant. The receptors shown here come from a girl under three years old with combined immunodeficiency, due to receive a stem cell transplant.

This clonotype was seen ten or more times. CDR3 region: CASSSPGLGTGSYEQYF. The CDR3 DNA is TGTGCCAGCAGCTCTCCCGGACTGGGAACAGGGAGCTACGAGCAGTACTTC. The chain employs TRBV13 and TRBJ2-7; tentative D call: TRBD1 (6 bases). V lost 4 bases to trimming and J lost 3 bases, with 22 bases between them. The CDR3 totals 17 residues. Looked up from germline, CDR1 is PRHDT and CDR2 is FYEKMQ (reference sequence). Based on the CDR3 plus reference TRBV13 and TRBJ2-7, the full variable domain is AAGVIQSPRHLIKEKRETATLKCYPIPRHDTVYWYQQGPGQDPQFLISFYEKMQSDKGSIPDRFSAQQFSDYHSELNMSSLELGDSALYFCASSSPGLGTGSYEQYFGPGTRLTVT.

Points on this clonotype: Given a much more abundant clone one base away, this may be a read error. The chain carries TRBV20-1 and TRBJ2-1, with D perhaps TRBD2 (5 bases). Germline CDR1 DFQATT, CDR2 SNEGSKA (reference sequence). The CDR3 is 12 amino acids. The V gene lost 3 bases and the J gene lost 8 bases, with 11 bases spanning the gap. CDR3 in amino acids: CSASGITYEQFF. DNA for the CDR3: TGCAGTGCTAGCGGGATCACGTATGAGCAGTTCTTC.

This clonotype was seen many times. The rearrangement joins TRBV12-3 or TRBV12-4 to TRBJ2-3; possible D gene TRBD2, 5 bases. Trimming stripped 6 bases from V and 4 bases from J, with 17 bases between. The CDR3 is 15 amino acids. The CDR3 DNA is TGTGCCAGCAGCTCTAGGGTAGCGCTCTCAGATACGCAGTATTTT. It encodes CASSSRVALSDTQYF.

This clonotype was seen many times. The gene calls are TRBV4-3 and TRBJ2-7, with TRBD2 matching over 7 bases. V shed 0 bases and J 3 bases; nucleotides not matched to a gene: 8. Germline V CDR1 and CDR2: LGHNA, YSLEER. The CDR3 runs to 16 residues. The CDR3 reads CASSQDRLAEVYEQYF. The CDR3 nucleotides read TGCGCCAGCAGCCAAGATCGACTAGCAGAAGTCTACGAGCAGTACTTC.

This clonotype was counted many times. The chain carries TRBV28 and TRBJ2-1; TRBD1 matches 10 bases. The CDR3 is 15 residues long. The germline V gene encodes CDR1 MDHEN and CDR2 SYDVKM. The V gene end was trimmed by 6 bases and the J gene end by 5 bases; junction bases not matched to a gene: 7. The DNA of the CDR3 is TGTGCCAGCAGGGTCGGACAGGGGGTCAACAATGAGCAGTTCTTC. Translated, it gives CASRVGQGVNNEQFF. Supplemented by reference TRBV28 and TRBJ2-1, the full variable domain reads DVKVTQSSRYLVKRTGEKVFLECVQDMDHENMFWYRQDPGLGLRLIYFSYDVKMKEKGDIPEGYSVSREKKERFSLILESASTNQTSMYLCASRVGQGVNNEQFFGPGTRLTVL.

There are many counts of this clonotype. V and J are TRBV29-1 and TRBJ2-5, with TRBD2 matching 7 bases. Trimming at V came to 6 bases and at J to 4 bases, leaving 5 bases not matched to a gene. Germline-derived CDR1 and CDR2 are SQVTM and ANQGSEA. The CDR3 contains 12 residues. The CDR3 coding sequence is TGCAGCGTCGAAACGGGGGGAGAGACCCAGTACTTC. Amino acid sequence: CSVETGGETQYF.

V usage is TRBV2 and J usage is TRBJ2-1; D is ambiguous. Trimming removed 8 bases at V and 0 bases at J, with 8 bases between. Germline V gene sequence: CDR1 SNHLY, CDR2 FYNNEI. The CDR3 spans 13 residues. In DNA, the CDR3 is TGTGCCAGCTTAGCTCCCTCCTACAATGAGCAGTTCTTC. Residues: CASLAPSYNEQFF. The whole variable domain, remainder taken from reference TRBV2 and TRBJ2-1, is EPEVTQTPSHQVTQMGQEVILRCVPISNHLYFYWYRQILGQKVEFLVSFYNNEISEKSEIFDDQFSVERPDGSNFTLKIRSTKLEDSAMYFCASLAPSYNEQFFGPGTRLTVL.

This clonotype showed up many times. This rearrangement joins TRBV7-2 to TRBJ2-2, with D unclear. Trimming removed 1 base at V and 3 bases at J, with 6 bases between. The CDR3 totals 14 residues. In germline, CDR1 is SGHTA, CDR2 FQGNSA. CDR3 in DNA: TGTGCCAGCAGCTTAGAATCGTACACCGGGGAGCTGTTTTTT. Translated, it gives CASSLESYTGELFF. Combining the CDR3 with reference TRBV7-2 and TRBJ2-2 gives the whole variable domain GAGVSQSPSNKVTEKGKDVELRCDPISGHTALYWYRQSLGQGLEFLIYFQGNSAPDKSGLPSDRFSAERTGGSVSTLTIQRTQQEDSAVYLCASSLESYTGELFFGEGSRLTVL.

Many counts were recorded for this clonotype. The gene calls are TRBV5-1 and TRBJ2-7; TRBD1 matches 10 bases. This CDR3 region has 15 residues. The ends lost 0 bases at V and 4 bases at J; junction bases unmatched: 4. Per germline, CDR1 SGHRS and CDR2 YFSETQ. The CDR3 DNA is TGCGCCAGCAGCTTGGGACAGGGGGCGCCGTACGAGCAGTACTTC. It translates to CASSLGQGAPYEQYF.

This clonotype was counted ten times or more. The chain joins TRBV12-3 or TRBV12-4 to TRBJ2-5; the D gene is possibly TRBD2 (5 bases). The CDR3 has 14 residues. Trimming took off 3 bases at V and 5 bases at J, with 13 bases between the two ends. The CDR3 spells CASSFPSWEETQYF. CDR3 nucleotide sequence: TGTGCCAGCAGTTTTCCTAGCTGGGAGGAGACCCAGTACTTC.

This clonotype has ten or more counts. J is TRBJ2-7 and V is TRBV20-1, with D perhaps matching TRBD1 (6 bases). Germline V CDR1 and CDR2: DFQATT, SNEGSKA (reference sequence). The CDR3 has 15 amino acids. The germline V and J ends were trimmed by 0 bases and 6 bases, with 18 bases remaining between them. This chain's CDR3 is CSARDGVRTVIEQYF. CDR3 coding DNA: TGCAGTGCTAGAGATGGGGTCCGGACAGTAATCGAGCAGTACTTC.